A single sample is the source of the 19 T cell receptor beta chains below, sequenced in a study of response to subunit inactivated influenza vaccine. TCRdb analysed the RT-PCR reads with MiXCR anew, one entry per CDR3 protein. The profile shows about 650,000 distinct CDR3 sequences, 15% to 17% of them singletons. Specimen: PBMCs from blood, collected 11 to 12 days after vaccination. Receptor source: a man over 45 who received an inactivated influenza vaccine.

This clonotype was counted ten times or more. This chain connects TRBV6-5 to TRBJ2-1; D perhaps matches TRBD2 (5 bases). CDR3 size: 15 residues. In germline, CDR1 is MNHEY, CDR2 SVGAGI. Trimming left V 8 bases short and J 2 bases short, with 16 bases between. The CDR3 sequence is CASEPGGSAYNEQFF. The CDR3 region has the DNA TGTGCCAGCGAACCTGGCGGGTCGGCCTACAATGAGCAGTTCTTC.

The table lists this clonotype with a few counts. This chain links TRBV5-1 with TRBJ2-3; D not certain. Germline CDR1 reads SGHRS; CDR2 reads YFSETQ. Trimming took 4 bases from V and 4 from J, leaving 7 bases between them. The CDR3 spans 12 residues. This CDR3 is CASSVAADTQYF. The CDR3 DNA follows: TGCGCCAGCAGCGTTGCGGCAGATACGCAGTATTTT.

This clonotype showed up just a few times. The V call is TRBV29-1, the J call TRBJ1-2; D is unresolved. Germline CDR1 SQVTM, CDR2 ANQGSEA. The CDR3 length is 11 residues. Trimming pared 6 bases from V and 0 bases from J, leaving 5 bases between. CDR3 DNA: TGCAGCGTCATTTCTAACTATGGCTACACCTTC. Translating it yields CSVISNYGYTF. The full variable domain, completed using reference TRBV29-1 and TRBJ1-2, is SAVISQKPSRDICQRGTSLTIQCQVDSQVTMMFWYRQQPGQSLTLIATANQGSEATYESGFVIDKFPISRPNLTFSTLTVSNMSPEDSSIYLCSVISNYGYTFGSGTRLTVV.

This clonotype was found many times. The chain combines TRBV12-3 or TRBV12-4 with TRBJ2-3; D is possibly TRBD2 (6 bases). Trimming took 6 bases from V and 0 from J, leaving 13 bases between them. This CDR3 has 15 residues. CDR3 in DNA: TGTGCCAGCAGCAAGGGACTGAAGAGCACAGATACGCAGTATTTT. Translation: CASSKGLKSTDTQYF.

This chain joins TRBV6-2 or TRBV6-3 and TRBJ2-2; D ambiguous. Germline CDR1 MNHEY, CDR2 SVGEGT. The CDR3 has 15 amino acids. The V gene lost 2 bases and the J gene lost 0 bases, with 7 bases spanning the gap. The CDR3 sequence: CASSYPAPNTGELFF. DNA for the CDR3: TGTGCCAGCAGTTACCCGGCCCCGAACACCGGGGAGCTGTTTTTT.

This clonotype occurred a few times. The chain joins TRBV12-3 or TRBV12-4 to TRBJ1-6; D uncertain. The CDR3 length is 13 residues. Trimming stripped 6 bases from V and 14 bases from J, with 17 bases between. CDR3 region: CASRGSVSRSLHF. CDR3 nucleotide sequence: TGTGCCAGCAGGGGGTCAGTAAGTCGGTCCCTCCACTTT.

This clonotype was seen only a few times. The chain combines TRBV6-6 with TRBJ2-7; a weak D match, TRBD2 (5 bases). CDR3 length: 12 residues. The germline V gene encodes CDR1 MNHNY and CDR2 SVGAGI (reference sequence). Trimming took 7 bases from V and 5 from J, leaving 12 bases between them. The CDR3 here is CASKTLGHEQYF. The CDR3 bases are TGTGCCAGCAAAACACTAGGACACGAGCAGTACTTC.

This clonotype showed up just a few times. The V and J genes are TRBV12-3 or TRBV12-4 and TRBJ1-2, with a tentative D call TRBD1 (6 bases). This CDR3 comprises 16 residues. Between the trimmed V and J ends, which lost 1 base and 5 bases, there was a span of 17 bases. The DNA of the CDR3 is TGTGCCAGCAGTTTAGGGGCCCTAACCCAGGGGTATGGCTACACCTTC. It translates to CASSLGALTQGYGYTF.

In the case of this clonotype: At one of its ends the junction is not consistent with the germline gene, which may arise from a read error. Here the CDR3 reads CASIQTGTNYGYTF. The CDR3 bases are TGTGCCAGCATCCAAACAGGGACTAACTATGGCTACACCTTC. The J gene is TRBJ1-2, the V gene TRBV3-1; tentative D call: TRBD1 (6 bases). Germline loops: CDR1 LGHDT, CDR2 YNNKEL (reference sequence). This CDR3 is 14 amino acids long. Filled out from reference TRBV3-1 and TRBJ1-2, the complete variable domain reads DTAVSQTPKYLVTQMGNDKSIKCEQNLGHDTMYWYKQDSKKFLKIMFSYNNKELIINETVPNRFSPKSPDKAHLNLHINSLELGDSAVYFCASIQTGTNYGYTFGSGTRLTVV.

V gene TRBV28 combines with J gene TRBJ2-1; no clear D. The CDR3 sequence is 15 residues long. Trimming took 5 bases from V and 2 from J, leaving 13 bases between them. Germline lookup yields CDR1 MDHEN and CDR2 SYDVKM. In DNA, the CDR3 is TGTGCCAGCAGTCAATGGACGGTGCCCTACAATGAGCAGTTCTTC. Its protein is CASSQWTVPYNEQFF.

The chain is built from TRBV5-1 and TRBJ2-5, with TRBD2 matching over 10 bases. The junction had 7 bases not matched to a gene; V was cut back by 3 bases and J by 5 bases. Germline loops: CDR1 SGHRS, CDR2 YFSETQ. The CDR3 loop spans 15 amino acids. The CDR3 reads CASSWTGTSEETQYF. The CDR3, as DNA: TGCGCCAGCAGCTGGACCGGGACTAGCGAGGAGACCCAGTACTTC.

CDR3 loop: CASSYYLGQGNAEQFF. CDR3 sequence (DNA): TGTGCCAGCAGTTATTACCTGGGACAGGGTAACGCTGAGCAGTTCTTC. The chain has TRBV6-5 and TRBJ2-1, with 9 bases fitting TRBD1. This CDR3 spans 16 amino acids. Trimming at V came to 3 bases and at J to 9 bases, leaving 12 bases not matched to a gene. The V gene's germline CDR1 is MNHEY and CDR2 SVGAGI.

The rearrangement uses TRBV7-8 and TRBJ1-3, with no clear D. In germline, CDR1 is SGHVS, CDR2 FQNEAQ. CDR3 length: 14 residues. Trimming left V 4 bases short and J 3 bases short, with 10 bases between. CDR3 in DNA: TGTGCCAGCAGCTCAGGAGCGGATGGAAACACCATATATTTT. Protein: CASSSGADGNTIYF.

This clonotype was counted a few times. This chain joins TRBV6-5 and TRBJ2-2, with 10 positions matching TRBD2. V gave up 0 bases and J gave up 3 bases; unmatched junction bases: 4. The CDR3 loop spans 17 amino acids. Germline V gene data show CDR1 as MNHEY and CDR2 as SVGAGI. The CDR3 DNA reads TGTGCCAGCAGTTACTCCCGACTAGCGGGTGACACCGGGGAGCTGTTTTTT. Translated: CASSYSRLAGDTGELFF.

The J gene is TRBJ2-2, the V gene TRBV24-1; D is undetermined. The CDR3 has 14 amino acids. The V end was cut by 1 base, the J end by 5 bases, with 7 bases between. Germline V gene sequence: CDR1 KGHDR, CDR2 SFDVKD. The chain's CDR3 is CATSDFSKTGELFF. In DNA, the CDR3 is TGTGCCACCAGTGATTTTTCCAAGACCGGGGAGCTGTTTTTT.

The chain recombines TRBV4-3 with TRBJ2-7, with D possibly TRBD1 on 5 matching bases. This CDR3 region has 15 residues. V shed 0 bases and J shed 1 base, with 10 bases lying between them. From germline, CDR1 is LGHNA and CDR2 YSLEER. CDR3 nucleotide sequence: TGCGCCAGCAGCCAAGAAACAGGAGCTTCCTACGAGCAGTACTTC. Protein sequence: CASSQETGASYEQYF.

In its sample, this clonotype was seen a few times. The CDR3 DNA sequence: TGTGCCACCAGGGCGGGCTCGAGCACAGATACGCAGTATTTT. This translates into CATRAGSSTDTQYF. The chain uses TRBV24-1 and TRBJ2-3; maybe TRBD2 (5 bases). Germline V CDR1 and CDR2: KGHDR, SFDVKD. V gave up 7 bases and J gave up 0 bases, with 10 bases separating them. The CDR3 totals 14 residues.

This clonotype occurred a few times. The genes are TRBV12-3 or TRBV12-4 and TRBJ2-3; a weak D match, TRBD2 (5 bases). V shed 1 base and J shed 2 bases, with 7 bases lying between them. The CDR3 has 14 amino acids. CDR3 amino acids: CASSLERPTDTQYF. CDR3 bases: TGTGCCAGCAGTTTAGAGCGGCCCACAGATACGCAGTATTTT.

The chain employs TRBV20-1 and TRBJ2-5, with 7 bases lining up with TRBD1. Trimming took 3 bases from V and 2 from J; bases not matched to a gene: 9. This CDR3 spans 15 amino acids. The germline V gene has CDR1 DFQATT and CDR2 SNEGSKA (reference sequence). CDR3 amino acids: CSARSGTDFQETQYF. The DNA for the CDR3 is TGCAGTGCTAGGTCCGGGACAGACTTTCAAGAGACCCAGTACTTC.